This paragraph covers one T cell receptor (beta chain) sequence. Its antigen is not known. The CDR3 has 16 residues. Germline V lookup: CDR1 MNHEY, CDR2 SVGAGI. The V end was cut by 0 bases, the J end by 8 bases, with 17 bases between. Produced via immunoSEQ multiplex PCR; TCRdb's table is partial and in-frame only. The sample lists 150,000 to 200,000 clones, 92% occurring once. These data originate in a study of T cell responses to AZD1222 COVID-19 vaccine. Turning to the study itself: Some second doses came at about 4 weeks and others at about 12 weeks; these were pooled. The study's findings and limits: Donors were largely white British and mainly female; clonal diversity was possibly underestimated.

This TCR was sampled from an adult in good health. J is TRBJ2-4 and V is TRBV6-5; a possible D gene is TRBD2 (6 bases). Here the sequenced sample was peripheral blood, taken on day 0 of AZD1222 vaccination. CDR3 loop: CASSYSGQGGLDIQYF. CDR3 bases: TGTGCCAGCAGTTACTCGGGGCAGGGAGGTTTGGACATTCAGTACTTC.